This paragraph covers one TCR beta chain sequence. The record originates from a study of T cell changes during pregnancy in multiple sclerosis. The V gene's germline CDR1 is LGHNA and CDR2 YSLEER. V was cut by 0 bases and J by 3 bases, with 8 bases left in between. The CDR3 is made up of 15 amino acids. The data were produced by immunoSEQ multiplex PCR, yet TCRdb's version contains in-frame clones alone and is incomplete. The sample lists tens of thousands of clones; roughly 89% were seen once. The source was CD8+ T cells from peripheral blood mononuclear cells, collected in the first trimester of pregnancy. This receptor was taken from a female donor in good health, enrolled as a control in a pregnancy study. The chain joins TRBV4-3 to TRBJ2-2; D remains ambiguous. The CDR3 reads CASSQEGRYTGELFF. The CDR3 DNA reads TGCGCCAGCAGCCAAGAGGGCCGCTACACCGGGGAGCTGTTTTTT.